The text below deals with one T cell receptor beta chain. The antigen is undetermined. This CDR3 contains 13 residues. V lost 4 bases and J 1 base, leaving 9 bases between the germline ends. Germline V gene sequence: CDR1 SQVTM, CDR2 ANQGSEA. The sample comes from a study of shared clonotypes between healthy human individuals. In the study overall: Each donor's CD4 naive and CD4 memory cells filled three plates apiece, CD8 naive two, and CD8 memory one. Study results and limitations: In contrast to clonotypes shared by all four donors, non-shared clonotypes had lower generation probabilities. In general, naive subsets displayed greater estimated richness than memory subsets did.

Clones were sequenced by immunoSEQ multiplex PCR, and TCRdb holds only the in-frame ones, with some missing. The table lists about 2.3 million clones, more than 85% of them singletons. This sequence joins TRBV29-1 and TRBJ2-3; possible D gene TRBD2, 6 bases. This clonotype was obtained from a man between 18 and 29 years old in good health. Some clones in this sample may be carry-over from other donors' samples. The sequenced sample was naive CD4+ T cells from PBMCs. Indicated subset: CD45RA+ positively selected. The CDR3 sequence is CSVAGGRTDTQYF. Here the CDR3 DNA reads TGCAGCGTTGCCGGGGGACGCACAGATACGCAGTATTTT.